Shown below are 14 T cell receptor beta chains from a single sample sequenced in a study of regulatory T cells in long-lasting Graves disease. The time point was: newly diagnosed GD, antithyroid drugs for less than 3 months. PBMC-derived RNA was used for the TCR library. According to the study, TCR beta libraries were built with iRepertoire HTBI primers and CDR3-region Arm-PCR. TCRdb itself ran the multiplex PCR reads through MiXCR, one entry per CDR3 protein. This sample has roughly 350,000 distinct CDR3 sequences, with about a sixth found just once. The sample also formed part of further work on T cells in Graves' hyperthyroidism and ophthalmopathy.

Sequences were derived from peripheral blood mononuclear cells (PBMCs), sampled at new diagnosis, from a patient treated with antithyroid drugs. All receptors derive from a man aged 35-49 years with Graves disease.

This clonotype was counted a few times. The chain recombines TRBV28 with TRBJ1-5, with a weak D call TRBD1 (6 bases). This CDR3 comprises 14 residues. Germline V gene sequence: CDR1 MDHEN, CDR2 SYDVKM. V lost 6 bases to trimming and J lost 1 base, with 10 bases between them. The CDR3 sequence: CASRGGLSNQPQHF. CDR3 DNA sequence: TGTGCCAGCAGAGGGGGTTTAAGCAATCAGCCCCAGCATTTT.

There are a few counts of this clonotype. This sequence joins TRBV4-2 and TRBJ2-5, with 11 positions matching TRBD2. The V segment lost 4 bases and the J segment 0 bases; nucleotides outside the gene matches: 4. This CDR3 region has 16 residues. Germline V gene sequence: CDR1 LGHNA, CDR2 YNFKEQ. CDR3 region: CASSPRTSGYQETQYF. The CDR3, as DNA: TGTGCCAGCAGCCCCCGGACTAGCGGGTACCAAGAGACCCAGTACTTC.

This clonotype was found a few times. The CDR3 spells CASSYDRGIHLTDTQYF. The CDR3 region has the DNA TGTGCCAGCAGTTACGACAGGGGGATCCACCTCACAGATACGCAGTATTTT. The V and J genes are TRBV6-2 or TRBV6-3 and TRBJ2-3; TRBD1 aligns across 9 bases. Losses at the gene ends were 2 bases for V and 2 bases for J; bases not matched to a gene: 8. CDR3 length: 17 amino acids. Germline CDR1 MNHEY, CDR2 SVGEGT.

This clonotype was seen only a few times. The chain carries TRBV20-1 and TRBJ2-3; perhaps TRBD2 as D (5 bases). The CDR3 consists of 14 residues. V lost 1 base to trimming and J lost 4 bases, with 12 bases between them. The germline V gene encodes CDR1 DFQATT and CDR2 SNEGSKA (reference sequence). In DNA form, the CDR3 reads TGCAGTGCTAGAGTAAGAACGGGGTCAGATACGCAGTATTTT. Translated: CSARVRTGSDTQYF.

The sample holds a few counts of this clonotype. The gene calls are TRBV19 and TRBJ1-2; maybe TRBD1 (6 bases). The germline V and J ends were trimmed by 1 base and 4 bases, with 13 bases remaining between them. The CDR3 length is 15 residues. Germline assignment: CDR1 LNHDA and CDR2 SQIVND (reference sequence). The CDR3 is CASSIAQGATYGYTF. CDR3 DNA: TGTGCCAGTAGTATAGCACAGGGAGCCACCTATGGCTACACCTTC.

This clonotype appeared many times. CDR3 protein: CASSERQGAQPQHF. The DNA of the CDR3 is TGTGCCAGCAGTGAACGACAGGGCGCTCAGCCCCAGCATTTT. This sequence joins TRBV6-1 and TRBJ1-5; 7 bases are shared with TRBD1. J gave up 6 bases and V 2 bases, and 4 bases lay outside the gene matches. Germline assignment: CDR1 MNHNS and CDR2 SASEGT. This CDR3 spans 14 amino acids.

This clonotype was detected many times. This rearrangement joins TRBV20-1 to TRBJ2-7, with 7 bases matching TRBD1. Germline V gene data show CDR1 as DFQATT and CDR2 as SNEGSKA (reference sequence). The trim removed 1 base at V and 2 bases at J, leaving 11 bases unmatched. CDR3 length: 16 residues. Here the CDR3 reads CSARARRGTATYEQYF. The CDR3 nucleotides are TGCAGTGCTAGAGCACGGAGAGGGACAGCGACCTACGAGCAGTACTTC.

This clonotype was detected ten times or more. The chain is built from TRBV18 and TRBJ2-7; unclear D gene. Germline V gives CDR1 KGHSH, CDR2 LQKENI. The CDR3 length is 14 residues. V lost 4 bases to trimming and J lost 7 bases, with 17 bases between them. The CDR3 sequence is CASSLRHPASEQYF. CDR3 DNA: TGTGCCAGCTCACTGAGGCATCCCGCTAGTGAGCAGTACTTC.

There are many counts of this clonotype. The chain links TRBV28 to TRBJ2-1; 9 bases line up with TRBD2. The CDR3 is made up of 19 amino acids. Germline V gene sequence: CDR1 MDHEN, CDR2 SYDVKM. The ends lost 5 bases at V and 0 bases at J; junction bases unmatched: 14. The chain's CDR3 is CASSAGRGGARFSYNEQFF. The CDR3 nucleotides read TGTGCCAGCAGTGCTGGTCGCGGGGGGGCCAGATTCTCCTACAATGAGCAGTTCTTC. Complete variable domain (other parts from reference TRBV28 and TRBJ2-1): DVKVTQSSRYLVKRTGEKVFLECVQDMDHENMFWYRQDPGLGLRLIYFSYDVKMKEKGDIPEGYSVSREKKERFSLILESASTNQTSMYLCASSAGRGGARFSYNEQFFGPGTRLTVL.

V usage is TRBV29-1 and J usage is TRBJ2-3; 10 bases fit TRBD2. The CDR3 consists of 14 residues. Germline CDR1 SQVTM, CDR2 ANQGSEA. V shed 5 bases, J shed 2 bases, and the junction held 4 bases outside the gene matches. The CDR3 region has the DNA TGCAGCGTTAATAGCGGGGGGAACACAGATACGCAGTATTTT. It translates to CSVNSGGNTDTQYF.

J is TRBJ1-6 and V is TRBV13; D unclear. From germline, CDR1 is PRHDT and CDR2 FYEKMQ (reference sequence). Trimming cost V 5 bases and J 2 bases, with 13 bases left between them. The length of the CDR3 is 16 residues. CDR3 region: CASSSRVRTYNSPLHF. The CDR3, as DNA: TGTGCCAGCAGCAGCCGGGTCAGAACCTATAATTCACCCCTCCACTTT.

This clonotype was counted between two and nine times. The chain joins TRBV2 to TRBJ2-7; possibly TRBD1 for D (5 bases). Trimming stripped 6 bases from V and 1 base from J, with 10 bases between. The germline CDR1 and CDR2 sequences are SNHLY and FYNNEI. The length of the CDR3 is 13 residues. The CDR3 DNA follows: TGTGCCAGCAGACAGGCGGTTTCCTACGAGCAGTACTTC. This translates into CASRQAVSYEQYF.

This clonotype was found a few times. This chain uses TRBV4-2 with TRBJ2-2; 7 bases agree with TRBD2. J gave up 2 bases and V 5 bases, and 11 bases lay outside the gene matches. CDR3 length: 17 amino acids. The V gene's germline CDR1 is LGHNA and CDR2 YNFKEQ. CDR3 nucleotide sequence: TGTGCCAGCAGCTTCAGCGGGGCAGGTTTCAACACCGGGGAGCTGTTTTTT. Residues: CASSFSGAGFNTGELFF.

There are many counts of this clonotype. The chain's CDR3 is CASSWDRGTEAFF. The CDR3 DNA sequence: TGCGCCAGCAGCTGGGACCGGGGCACTGAAGCTTTCTTT. The gene calls are TRBV5-1 and TRBJ1-1; tentatively, D is TRBD1 (5 bases). The V end lost 3 bases, the J end lost 4 bases, and 10 bases lay between the germline ends. This CDR3 region has 13 residues. Germline V gene lookup returns CDR1 SGHRS and CDR2 YFSETQ.